This T cell receptor beta chain was recorded in a study of blood T cell repertoires in COVID-19 (dated by TCRdb to 2019 to 2021). Background for the entire study: The collaborator samples originated in the United States, Italy and Spain and spanned the acute and convalescent phases of COVID-19. The prospective study material was composed of cDNA or gDNA derived from T cells, B-cell-depleted T cells, or PBMCs. Subjects who had been exposed to COVID-19, were actively infected with it, or had recovered from it provided the deeply sampled blood TCRbeta repertoires that made up the dataset. The repertoires were made available in a free public database intended to serve as a resource for research on the immune response to SARS-CoV-2. The samples were drawn from two sources: the first 160 participants of the ongoing ImmuneRACE study, and fewer than 1,500 subjects contributed by 6 global collaborators. A de-identified subject ID, COVID-19 status, age in years and sex were almost always included in the sample metadata. Where HLA class I and class II types were available, the types were taken from metadata supplied by the sample provider, not from assay-based typing.

The immunoSEQ Assay, a bias-controlled multiplex PCR, was used to amplify TCRbeta CDR3 regions from genomic DNA. Under the source paper's analysis protocol: The number of nucleated cells in each sample was estimated by amplification of reference gene primers within the assay. To quantify the absolute abundance of each unique TCRbeta CDR3 rearrangement, sequence reads were collapsed and filtered. For each sample, productive Simpson clonality was calculated as the square root of Simpson's diversity index across productive rearrangements. The source is immuneACCESS, and TCRdb retained only in-frame sequences with V and J called. Part of the clones is not carried over; for the studies checked, unresolved V genes explain less than half of this, and the remainder is unexplained. Clone size and V and J calls were adopted from that table, with D and trimming inferred from the DNA. The sample profile shows approximately 260,000 clones; nearly 90% of them were found once. The top ten clones comprise less than 5% of the sample.

General study outcomes and caveats: The quantity of clinical and demographic metadata differed by source and by participant and was supplied without curation.

Samples from volunteer blood donors who had recovered from COVID-19 were contributed by a second Seattle source. Whole blood was collected in K2EDTA tubes by collaborating institutions according to the institutions' own protocols. For TCRbeta analysis, collaborators shipped samples in one of three forms: frozen whole blood, isolated PBMCs, or DNA extracted from either of those sample types. About this clone itself: The antigen it binds to is not known. Base qualities are not recorded, but no much larger clone differs from it by a single base.

This TCR was recovered from a woman aged 40-49 years who had recovered from COVID-19. What was sequenced was peripheral blood.

This receptor carries the CDR3 CASSPGGRSYGYTF. The nucleotide sequence is TGTGCCAGCAGCCCGGGAGGGCGTAGCTATGGCTACACCTTC. The sequence is built from TRBV6-5 and TRBJ1-2; the D segment cannot be called with confidence. Deletion took 6 bases off V and 4 bases off J, with a span of 15 bases between the germline ends. CDR1 and CDR2 are read off the germline V gene as MNHEY and SVGAGI. The CDR3 covers 14 residues, taking in both the cysteine and the phenylalanine. Just the 42-base CDR3 DNA is kept, in frame starting at base 1.